The T cell receptor (beta chain) under discussion was sequenced for a study of spatial heterogeneity in lung cancer. About the research overall: Averaged across combinations, each unique TCR and UMI pairing appeared more than ten times in raw reads, which were uncorrected.

This sample's time point: blood at routine non-recurrence follow-up after resection. This clonotype was seen once. TCRdb ran MiXCR on the 5' RACE reads and lists one entry per CDR3 protein. The data hold about 47,000 distinct CDR3 sequences, with over 9.5% observed a single time. This CDR3 spans 15 amino acids. The V gene's germline CDR1 is MNHEY and CDR2 SVGAGI. Trimming removed 0 bases at V and 0 bases at J, with 8 bases between. This receptor was taken from a male donor with early-stage non-small cell lung cancer. This sample comprised PBMCs, obtained at follow-up. The gene calls are TRBV6-5 and TRBJ2-5, with a weak D call TRBD1 (5 bases). The chain's CDR3 is CASSYSNRHQETQYF. CDR3 in DNA: TGTGCCAGCAGTTACTCGAACAGGCACCAAGAGACCCAGTACTTC.